This T cell receptor (beta chain) was identified during a study of cytotoxic CD8 clonotypes in ibrutinib-treated CLL. General observations from the study: There were differences in sampling times between sustained-remission and progressing patients. Clonality increased at ibrutinib response, then returned toward baseline at progression. Against age-matched healthy donors, baseline clonality ran higher and tracked circulating CD8+ T-cell counts.

On this clone: Its specificity is unknown.

Germline CDR1 LGHNA, CDR2 YNFKEQ. V was shortened by 4 bases and J by 8 bases, with 13 bases between the two germline ends. The CDR3 has 13 residues. Clones were sequenced by immunoSEQ multiplex PCR, and TCRdb holds only the in-frame ones, with some missing. This sample has over 130,000 clones, with more than 75% found just once. This specimen was PBMCs, taken after 36 months of ibrutinib treatment. The chain is built from TRBV4-2 and TRBJ2-3, with TRBD2 as a possible D gene (5 bases). The receptor was isolated from a human donor with chronic lymphocytic leukemia. The CDR3 reads CASSLLGDGTQYF. CDR3 nucleotide sequence: TGTGCCAGCAGCCTTCTGGGAGATGGTACGCAGTATTTT.